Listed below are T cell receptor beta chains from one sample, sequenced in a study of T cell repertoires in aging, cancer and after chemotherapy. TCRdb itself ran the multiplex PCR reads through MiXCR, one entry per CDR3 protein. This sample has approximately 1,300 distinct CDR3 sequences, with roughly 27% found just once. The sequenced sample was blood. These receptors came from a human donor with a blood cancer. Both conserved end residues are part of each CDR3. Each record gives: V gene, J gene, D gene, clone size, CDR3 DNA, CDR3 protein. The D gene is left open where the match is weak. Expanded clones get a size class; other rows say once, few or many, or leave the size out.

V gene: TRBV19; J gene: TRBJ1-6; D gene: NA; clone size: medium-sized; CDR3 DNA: TGTGCCAGTAGTATTACAGGTAGTGGCTCACCCCTCCACTTT; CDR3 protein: CASSITGSGSPLHF
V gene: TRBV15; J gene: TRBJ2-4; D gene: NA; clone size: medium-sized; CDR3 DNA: TGTGCCACCAGCCGGGGCGCCAAAAACATTCAGTACTTC; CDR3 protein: CATSRGAKNIQYF
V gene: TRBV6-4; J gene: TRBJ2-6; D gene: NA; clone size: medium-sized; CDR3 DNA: TGTGCCAGCATAGCCGAGGAAGACTCTGGGGCCAACGTCCTGACTTTC; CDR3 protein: CASIAEEDSGANVLTF
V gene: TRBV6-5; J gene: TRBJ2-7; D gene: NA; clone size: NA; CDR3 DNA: TGTGCCAGCAGGGTTAGGGGGGCCTTGGATGACGAGCAGTACTTC; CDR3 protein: CASRVRGALDDEQYF
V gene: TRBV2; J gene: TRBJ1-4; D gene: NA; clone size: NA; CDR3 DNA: TGTGCCAGCATGGGGTCGCCGGAAAAACTGTTTTTT; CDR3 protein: CASMGSPEKLFF
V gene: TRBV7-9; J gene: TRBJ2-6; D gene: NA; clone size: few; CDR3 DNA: TGTGCCAGCAGTCCCCAGGGTGCTGGGGCCAACGTCCTGACTTTC; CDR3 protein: CASSPQGAGANVLTF
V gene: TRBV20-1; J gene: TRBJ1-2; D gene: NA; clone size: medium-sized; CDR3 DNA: TGCAGTGCTTCCTACTCGACAGGAAACTATGGCTACACCTTC; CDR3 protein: CSASYSTGNYGYTF
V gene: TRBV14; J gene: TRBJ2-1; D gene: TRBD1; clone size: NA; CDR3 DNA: TGTGCCAGCAGCCGACAGGGTAGGGGTGAGCAGTTCTTC; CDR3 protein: CASSRQGRGEQFF
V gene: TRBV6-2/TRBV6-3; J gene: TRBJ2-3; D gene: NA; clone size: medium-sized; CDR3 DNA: TGTGCCAGCAGTTACAAGAGGGCCACAGATACGCAGTATTTT; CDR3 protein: CASSYKRATDTQYF
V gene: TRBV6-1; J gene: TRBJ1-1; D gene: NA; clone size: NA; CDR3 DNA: TGTGCCAGCAGTAGGATGTTCGGGGGAACTCATCCTGAAGCTTTCTTT; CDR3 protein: CASSRMFGGTHPEAFF
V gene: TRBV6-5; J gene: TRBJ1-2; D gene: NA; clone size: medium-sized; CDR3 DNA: TGTGCCAGCAGCCTGACATTTAACTATGGCTACACCTTC; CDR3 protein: CASSLTFNYGYTF
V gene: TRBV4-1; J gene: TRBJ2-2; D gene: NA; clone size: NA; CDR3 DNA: TGCGCCAGCAGCCAACGGGTACGGGACACCGGGGAGCTGTTTTTT; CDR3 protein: CASSQRVRDTGELFF
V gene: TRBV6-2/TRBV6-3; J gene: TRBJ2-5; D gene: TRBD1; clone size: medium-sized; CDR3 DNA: TGTGCCAGCAGTTACTGGGGACAGGTGAGAGAGACCCAGTACTTC; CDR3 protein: CASSYWGQVRETQYF
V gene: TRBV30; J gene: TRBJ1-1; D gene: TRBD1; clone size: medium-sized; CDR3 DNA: TGTGCCTGGAGTCGCGGACAGGGGGTAACTGAAGCTTTCTTT; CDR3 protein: CAWSRGQGVTEAFF
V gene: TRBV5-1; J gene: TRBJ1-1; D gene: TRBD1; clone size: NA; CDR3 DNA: TGCGCCAGCAGCGGGGGGACAGGGGTCGCTGAAGCTTTCTTT; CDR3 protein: CASSGGTGVAEAFF
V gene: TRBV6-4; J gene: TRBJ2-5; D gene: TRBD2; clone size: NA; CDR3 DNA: TGTGCCAGCAGTGGGGGAGCGGGGGACCAAGAGACCCAGTACTTC; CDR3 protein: CASSGGAGDQETQYF
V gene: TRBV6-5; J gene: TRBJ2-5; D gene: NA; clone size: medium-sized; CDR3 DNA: TGTGCCAGCAGTTACGAGGGGGGGCTAGAGACCCAGTACTTC; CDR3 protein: CASSYEGGLETQYF
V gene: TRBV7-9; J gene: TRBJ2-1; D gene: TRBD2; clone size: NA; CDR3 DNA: TGTGCCAGCAGCTTAGGGGCGGGGGGTAATGAGCAGTTCTTC; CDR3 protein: CASSLGAGGNEQFF
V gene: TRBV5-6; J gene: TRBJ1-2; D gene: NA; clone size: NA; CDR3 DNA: TGTGCCAGCAGCCAAAGGGGGGCACTTGGCTACACCTTC; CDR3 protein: CASSQRGALGYTF
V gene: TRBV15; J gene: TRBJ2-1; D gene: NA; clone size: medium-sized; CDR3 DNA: TGTGCCACCAGCAGAGGGTCGGGCCTACCCGATGAGCAGTTCTTC; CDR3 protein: CATSRGSGLPDEQFF
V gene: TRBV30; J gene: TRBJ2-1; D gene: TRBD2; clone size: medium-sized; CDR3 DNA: TGTGCCTGGAGTGCACGGGGACTAGCGAGAGACAATGAGCAGTTCTTC; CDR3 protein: CAWSARGLARDNEQFF
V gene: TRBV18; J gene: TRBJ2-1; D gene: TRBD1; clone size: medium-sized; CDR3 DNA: TGTGCCAGCTCGCTGACAGGGGGCGAGCAGTTCTTC; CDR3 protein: CASSLTGGEQFF
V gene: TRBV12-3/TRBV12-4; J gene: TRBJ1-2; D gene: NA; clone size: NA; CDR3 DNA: TGTGCCAGCAGTTCGAGGACAGACTCGTATGGCTACACCTTC; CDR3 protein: CASSSRTDSYGYTF
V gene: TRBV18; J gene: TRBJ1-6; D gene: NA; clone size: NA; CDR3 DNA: TGTGCCAGCTCAACAGAAAATCGTGGACCCCTCCACTTT; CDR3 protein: CASSTENRGPLHF
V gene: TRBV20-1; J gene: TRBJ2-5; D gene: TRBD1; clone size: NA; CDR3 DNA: TGCAGTGCTAGACAGGTGGGACAGCAGAGAGAGACCCAGTACTTC; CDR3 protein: CSARQVGQQRETQYF
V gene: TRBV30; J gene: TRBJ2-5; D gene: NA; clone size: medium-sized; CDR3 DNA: TGTGCCCAGGGGCCAGGGATAGGGGAGACCCAGTACTTC; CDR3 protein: CAQGPGIGETQYF
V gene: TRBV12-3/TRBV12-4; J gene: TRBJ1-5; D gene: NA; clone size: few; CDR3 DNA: TGTGCCAGCATTAAACCAGGACCCCAGCATTTT; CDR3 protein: CASIKPGPQHF
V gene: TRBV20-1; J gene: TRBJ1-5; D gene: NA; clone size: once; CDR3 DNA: TGCAGTGCTAGGCTGAGCAATCAGCCCCAGCATTTT; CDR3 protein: CSARLSNQPQHF
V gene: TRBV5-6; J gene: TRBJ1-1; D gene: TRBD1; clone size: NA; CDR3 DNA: TGTGCCAGCAGCATCCGGGACAGCCTGAACACTGAAGCTTTCTTT; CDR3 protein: CASSIRDSLNTEAFF
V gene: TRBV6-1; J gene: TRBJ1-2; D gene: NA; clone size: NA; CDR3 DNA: TGTGCCAGCAGCCAGGGCCCAGCCACCGGCGGCTCCTATGGCTACACCTTC; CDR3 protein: CASSQGPATGGSYGYTF
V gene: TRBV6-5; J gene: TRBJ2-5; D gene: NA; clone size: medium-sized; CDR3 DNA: TGTGCCAGCAGCGGTCCAGATGAGACCCAGTACTTC; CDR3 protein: CASSGPDETQYF
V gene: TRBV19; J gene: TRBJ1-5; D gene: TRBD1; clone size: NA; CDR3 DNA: TGTGCCAATAGTACTACCTCGACAGGGTCCAAGAAGCCCCAGCATTTT; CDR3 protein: CANSTTSTGSKKPQHF
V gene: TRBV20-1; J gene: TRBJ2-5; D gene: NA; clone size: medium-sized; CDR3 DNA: TGCAGTGCTAGAGATGGCGGGGAACAAGAGACCCAGTACTTC; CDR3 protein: CSARDGGEQETQYF
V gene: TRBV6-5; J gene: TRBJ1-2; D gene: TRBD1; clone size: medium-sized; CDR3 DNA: TGTGCCAGCAGTTATGGGGGACAGGCCCCCCGAATCTATGGCTACACCTTC; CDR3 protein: CASSYGGQAPRIYGYTF
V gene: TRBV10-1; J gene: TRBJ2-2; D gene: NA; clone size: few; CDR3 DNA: TGCGCCAGCAGTGAGTCAGGGGTTACCGGGGAGCTGTTTTTT; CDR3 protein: CASSESGVTGELFF
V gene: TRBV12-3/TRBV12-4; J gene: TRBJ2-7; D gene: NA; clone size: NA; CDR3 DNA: TGTGCCAGCAGTCCGGACCACTCCTACGAGCAGTACTTC; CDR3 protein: CASSPDHSYEQYF